This TCR beta chain was identified during a study of regulatory T cells in long-lasting Graves disease. Specified time point: newly diagnosed GD, antithyroid drugs for less than 3 months. The TCR library was made from RNA that had been extracted from PBMCs in TRIzol. This clonotype occurred many times. Germline-derived CDR1 and CDR2 are MNHNS and SASEGT. Trimming cost V 8 bases and J 2 bases; bases outside gene matches: 8. This CDR3 is built from 14 residues. Investigators prepared the TCR beta libraries by applying iRepertoire HTBI primers and Arm-PCR of CDR3 regions. TCRdb ran MiXCR on the multiplex PCR reads and lists one entry per CDR3 protein. Among 530,000 or so distinct CDR3 sequences listed, approximately 12% were seen once. The same data also went into a second study, on T cells in Graves' hyperthyroidism and ophthalmopathy. That study adds: Clonotypes that were expanded in thyroid above 0.001 mostly appeared in blood too.

This chain links TRBV6-1 with TRBJ2-7, with 8 bases aligning to TRBD1. This specimen was peripheral blood mononuclear cells (PBMCs), taken at new diagnosis, from a patient treated with antithyroid drugs. The sequence derives from a man in his thirties or forties with Graves disease. The CDR3 DNA sequence: TGTGCCAGCCCTTCGGGACAGGACACCTACGAGCAGTACTTC. Encoded protein: CASPSGQDTYEQYF.